This TCR beta chain was recorded in a study of T cell responses to AZD1222 COVID-19 vaccine (dated by TCRdb to the early 2020s). Regarding the research as a whole: Because spike-specific TCR depth and breadth did not differ between the two schedules, AZD1222 recipients who got a second dose at roughly 4 weeks were pooled with those who got a second dose at roughly 12 weeks. A total of approximately 240 trial participants underwent TCR sequencing, of whom around 210 had received two doses of AZD1222 and around 25 had received two doses of the MenACWY control vaccine. Trial participants were enrolled by age into 18-55, 56-69 and 70-plus year subgroups, with 148, 28 and 57 TCR-sequenced participants respectively. The paper's findings and limits, for the study overall: Participants were mostly white British, with more females than males. The authors suggested clonal diversity may have been underestimated. Conclusions about previously exposed vaccinees are limited, since just a handful of AZD1222 recipients were seropositive for SARS-CoV-2 at baseline. Epitopes outside the regions mutated in the B.1.351 and B.1.1.7 variants were reportedly recognized by nearly half of the unique spike-specific TCRs. After two AZD1222 doses, both the breadth and the depth of spike-specific TCRs were significantly higher than at day 0 and than in MenACWY recipients. The whole spike protein was spanned by vaccine-associated CD4 TCRs, and dominant responses were seen in regions 160-218 and 743-854. Because no samples from the day 14 peak response were available, repertoires could be characterized only after the peak T cell response. In the small 56-69-year group, the increase in depth fell short of significance, most likely because of low power.

The CDR3 regions of human TCRbeta chains were subjected to immunosequencing. The study's own analysis went as follows. Repertoire TCRs were checked for matches against a reference library of SARS-CoV-2-specific TCRs that had been generated using the MIRA antigen-specificity platform. Breadth was defined as the fraction of unique TCRs that were SARS-CoV-2-associated. Depth was defined as the fraction of total T cells that were SARS-CoV-2-associated. Using the MIRA data, each spike-specific TCR was assigned both to the spike region to which the TCR was reactive and to a CD4 or CD8 class. Log10-transformed breadth and depth values were compared by one-way ANOVA with Sidak's multiple comparisons tests. Here the immuneACCESS table is served through TCRdb, limited to in-frame sequences with V and J called. Missing clones are a known gap in these copies; in checked studies unresolved V genes cover under half, and the rest lacks a known reason. V, J and clone size derive from that table, while D and trimming were established from the DNA sequence. Counted in this sample were approximately 73,000 clones; over 80% of them appeared once. Approximately 2.9% of the sample is taken by the ten largest.

This clone was detected a few times. No antigen is known for it. The sample holds no much larger clone one base away, and base qualities are not on file. From its cysteine to its phenylalanine, the CDR3 spans 15 amino acids. Solely the CDR3 DNA is kept, with 45 bases framed from the first base. For CDR1 and CDR2, the germline V gene lists SGDLS and YYNGEE. V and J are truncated by 3 bases and 0 bases respectively, leaving an intervening sequence of 9 bases. What the time point label conveys for this sample: baseline before first vaccination. Vaccinee samples were obtained from the UK trials COV001 and COV002, which included a single-blind randomized controlled phase 2/3 trial of AZD1222 (ChAdOx1 nCoV-19) in healthy adults. Trial participant PBMC samples were collected at day 0 and day 28 after the second dose for TCRbeta chain sequencing.

Recombination connected TRBV9 to TRBJ1-4, with the identity of the D gene unclear. The specimen comprised peripheral blood, sampled on day 0 of AZD1222 vaccination. This receptor was taken from an adult in good health. The CDR3 in this case is CASSEGPATNEKLFF. At the DNA level, the sequence is TGTGCCAGCAGCGAGGGCCCTGCAACTAATGAAAAACTGTTTTTT.